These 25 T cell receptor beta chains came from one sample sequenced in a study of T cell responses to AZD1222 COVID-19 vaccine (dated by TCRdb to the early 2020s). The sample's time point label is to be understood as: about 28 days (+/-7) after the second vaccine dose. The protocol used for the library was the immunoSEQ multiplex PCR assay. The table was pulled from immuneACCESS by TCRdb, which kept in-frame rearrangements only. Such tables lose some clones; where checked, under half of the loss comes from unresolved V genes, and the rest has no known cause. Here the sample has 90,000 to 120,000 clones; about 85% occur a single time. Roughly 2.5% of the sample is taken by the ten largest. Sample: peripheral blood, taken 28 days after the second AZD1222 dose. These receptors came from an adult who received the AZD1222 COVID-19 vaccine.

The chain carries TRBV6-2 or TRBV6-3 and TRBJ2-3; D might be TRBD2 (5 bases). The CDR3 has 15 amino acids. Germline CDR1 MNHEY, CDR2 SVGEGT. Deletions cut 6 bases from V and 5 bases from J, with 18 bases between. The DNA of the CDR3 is TGTGCCAGCAGCCTCGTTTCCGGGATCGGAGATACGCAGTATTTT. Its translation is CASSLVSGIGDTQYF.

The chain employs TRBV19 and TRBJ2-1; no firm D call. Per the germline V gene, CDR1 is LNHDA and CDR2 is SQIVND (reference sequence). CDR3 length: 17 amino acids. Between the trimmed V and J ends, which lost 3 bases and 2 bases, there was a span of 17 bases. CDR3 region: CASSIELQRITYNEQFF. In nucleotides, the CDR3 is TGTGCCAGTAGTATTGAACTTCAACGGATAACCTACAATGAGCAGTTCTTC.

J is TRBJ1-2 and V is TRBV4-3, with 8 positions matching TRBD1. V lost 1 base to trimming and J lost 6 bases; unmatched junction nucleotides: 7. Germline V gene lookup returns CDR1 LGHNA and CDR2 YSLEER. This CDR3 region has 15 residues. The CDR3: CASSQADRVSDGYTF. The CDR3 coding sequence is TGCGCCAGCAGCCAAGCGGACAGGGTAAGCGATGGCTACACCTTC.

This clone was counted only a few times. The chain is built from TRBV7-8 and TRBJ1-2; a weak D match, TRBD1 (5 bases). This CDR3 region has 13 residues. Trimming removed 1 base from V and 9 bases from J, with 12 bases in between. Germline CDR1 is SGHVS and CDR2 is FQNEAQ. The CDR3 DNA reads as TGTGCCAGCAGCTTAGGCAGGGTTGTAAGCTACACCTTC. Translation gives CASSLGRVVSYTF.

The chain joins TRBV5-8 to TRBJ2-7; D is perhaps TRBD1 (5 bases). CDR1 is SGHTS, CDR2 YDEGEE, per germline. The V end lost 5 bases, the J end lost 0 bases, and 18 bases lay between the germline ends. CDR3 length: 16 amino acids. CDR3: CASRRQGTGYSYEQYF. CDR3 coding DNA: TGTGCCAGCAGGAGACAAGGCACAGGATACTCCTACGAGCAGTACTTC.

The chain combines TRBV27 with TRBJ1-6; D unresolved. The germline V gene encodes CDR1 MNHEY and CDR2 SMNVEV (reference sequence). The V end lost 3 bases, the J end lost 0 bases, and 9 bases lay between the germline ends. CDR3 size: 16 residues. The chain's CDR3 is CASSFAQSSYNSPLHF. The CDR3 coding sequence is TGTGCCAGCAGTTTTGCCCAGAGCTCCTATAATTCACCCCTCCACTTT.

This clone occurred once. CDR3: CASSLVAGPYNEQFF. The CDR3 DNA follows: TGTGCCAGCAGCTTAGTTGCTGGCCCGTACAATGAGCAGTTCTTC. The chain employs TRBV7-3 and TRBJ2-1; no clear D. The CDR3 totals 15 residues. V was clipped by 2 bases and J by 4 bases, with 12 bases between them. The germline V gene has CDR1 SGHTA and CDR2 FQGTGA.

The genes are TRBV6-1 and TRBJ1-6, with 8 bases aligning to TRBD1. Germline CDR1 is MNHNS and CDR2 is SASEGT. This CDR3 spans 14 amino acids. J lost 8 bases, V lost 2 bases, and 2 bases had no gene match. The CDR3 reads CASSEMTGDSPLHF. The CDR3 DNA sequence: TGTGCCAGCAGTGAAATGACAGGGGATTCACCCCTCCACTTT.

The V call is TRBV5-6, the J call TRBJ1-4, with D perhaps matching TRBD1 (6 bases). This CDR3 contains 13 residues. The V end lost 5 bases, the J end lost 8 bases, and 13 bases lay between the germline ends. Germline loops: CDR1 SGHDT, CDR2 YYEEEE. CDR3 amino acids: CASREGVGEKLFF. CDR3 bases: TGTGCCAGCAGGGAGGGGGTTGGGGAAAAACTGTTTTTT.

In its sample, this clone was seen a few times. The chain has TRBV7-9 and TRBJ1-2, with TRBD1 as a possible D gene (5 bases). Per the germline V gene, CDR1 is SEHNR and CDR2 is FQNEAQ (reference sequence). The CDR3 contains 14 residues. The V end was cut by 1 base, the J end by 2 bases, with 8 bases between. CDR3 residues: CASSLGGSNYGYTF. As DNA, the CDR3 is TGTGCCAGCAGCTTAGGGGGGTCGAACTATGGCTACACCTTC.

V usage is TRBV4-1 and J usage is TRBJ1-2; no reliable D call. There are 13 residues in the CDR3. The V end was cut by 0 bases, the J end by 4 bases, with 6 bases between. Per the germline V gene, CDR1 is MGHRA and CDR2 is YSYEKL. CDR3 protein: CASSQDQFYGYTF. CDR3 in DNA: TGCGCCAGCAGCCAAGATCAATTCTATGGCTACACCTTC.

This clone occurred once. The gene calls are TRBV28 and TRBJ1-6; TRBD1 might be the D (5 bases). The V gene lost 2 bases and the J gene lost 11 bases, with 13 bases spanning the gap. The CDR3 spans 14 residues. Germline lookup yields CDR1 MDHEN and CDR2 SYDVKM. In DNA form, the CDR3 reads TGTGCCAGCAGTTTACCGCAGGGCCGGGCACCCCTCCACTTT. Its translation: CASSLPQGRAPLHF.

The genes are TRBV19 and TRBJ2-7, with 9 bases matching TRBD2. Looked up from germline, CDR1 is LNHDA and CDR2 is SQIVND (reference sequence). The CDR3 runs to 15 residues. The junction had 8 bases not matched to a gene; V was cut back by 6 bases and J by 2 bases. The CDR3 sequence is CASSLTGTSTYEQYF. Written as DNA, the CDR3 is TGTGCCAGTAGCCTTACCGGGACTAGCACCTACGAGCAGTACTTC. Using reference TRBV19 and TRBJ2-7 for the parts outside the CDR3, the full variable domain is DGGITQSPKYLFRKEGQNVTLSCEQNLNHDAMYWYRQDPGQGLRLIYYSQIVNDFQKGDIAEGYSVSREKKESFPLTVTSAQKNPTAFYLCASSLTGTSTYEQYFGPGTRLTVT.

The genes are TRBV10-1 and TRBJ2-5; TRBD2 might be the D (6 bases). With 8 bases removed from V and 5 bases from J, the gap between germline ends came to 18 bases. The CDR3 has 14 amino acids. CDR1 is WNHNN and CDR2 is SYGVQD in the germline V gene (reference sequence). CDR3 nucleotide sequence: TGCGCCAGCCCCGGGGGACCCTTCCCTGAGACCCAGTACTTC. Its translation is CASPGGPFPETQYF.

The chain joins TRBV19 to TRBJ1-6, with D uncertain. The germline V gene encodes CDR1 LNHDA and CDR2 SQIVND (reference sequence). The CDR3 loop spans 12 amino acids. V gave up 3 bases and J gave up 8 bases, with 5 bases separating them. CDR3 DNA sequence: TGTGCCAGTAGTATGTGGGATTCACCCCTCCACTTT. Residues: CASSMWDSPLHF.

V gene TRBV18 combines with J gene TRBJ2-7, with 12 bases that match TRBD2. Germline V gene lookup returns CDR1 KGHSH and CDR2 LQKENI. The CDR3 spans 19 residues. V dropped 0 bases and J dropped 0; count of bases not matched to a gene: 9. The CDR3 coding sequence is TGTGCCAGCTCACCACCGCGGGCTAGCGGGAGGGCCAACTCCTACGAGCAGTACTTC. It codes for CASSPPRASGRANSYEQYF.

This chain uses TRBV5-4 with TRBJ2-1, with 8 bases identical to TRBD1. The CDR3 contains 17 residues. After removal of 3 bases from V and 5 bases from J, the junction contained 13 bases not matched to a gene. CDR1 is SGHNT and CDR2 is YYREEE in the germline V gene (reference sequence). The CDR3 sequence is CASSSVRWTGTNNEQFF. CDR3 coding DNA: TGTGCCAGCAGCTCGGTGCGTTGGACAGGGACAAACAATGAGCAGTTCTTC.

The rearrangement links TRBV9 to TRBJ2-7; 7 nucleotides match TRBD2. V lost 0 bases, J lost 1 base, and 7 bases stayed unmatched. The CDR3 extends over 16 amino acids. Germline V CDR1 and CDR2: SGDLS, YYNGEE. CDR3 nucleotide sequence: TGTGCCAGCAGCGTAGTAGCTAGCGGCGGATCCTACGAGCAGTACTTC. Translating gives CASSVVASGGSYEQYF.

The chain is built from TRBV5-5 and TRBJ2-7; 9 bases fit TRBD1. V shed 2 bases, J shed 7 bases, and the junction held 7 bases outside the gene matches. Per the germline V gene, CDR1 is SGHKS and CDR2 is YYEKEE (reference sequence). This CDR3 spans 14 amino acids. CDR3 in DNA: TGTGCCAGCAGCTTAGTACAGGGGGCTGGGGAGCAGTACTTC. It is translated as CASSLVQGAGEQYF.

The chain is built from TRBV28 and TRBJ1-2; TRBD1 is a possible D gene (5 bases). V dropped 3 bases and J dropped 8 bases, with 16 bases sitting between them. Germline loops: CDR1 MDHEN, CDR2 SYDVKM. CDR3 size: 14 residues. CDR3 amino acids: CASSFFVQGRGYTF. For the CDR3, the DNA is TGTGCCAGCAGTTTTTTCGTGCAGGGTAGGGGCTACACCTTC.

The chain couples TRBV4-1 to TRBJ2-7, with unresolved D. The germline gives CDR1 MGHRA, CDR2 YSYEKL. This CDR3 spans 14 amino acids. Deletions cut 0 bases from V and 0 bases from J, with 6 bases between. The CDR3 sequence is CASSQDMTSYEQYF. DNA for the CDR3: TGCGCCAGCAGCCAAGATATGACCTCCTACGAGCAGTACTTC.

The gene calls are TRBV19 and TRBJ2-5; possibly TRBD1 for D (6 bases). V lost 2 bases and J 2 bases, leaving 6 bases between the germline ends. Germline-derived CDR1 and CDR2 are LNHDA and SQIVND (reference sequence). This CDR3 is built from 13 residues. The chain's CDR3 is CASSITGQETQYF. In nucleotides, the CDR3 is TGTGCCAGTAGTATAACAGGGCAAGAGACCCAGTACTTC. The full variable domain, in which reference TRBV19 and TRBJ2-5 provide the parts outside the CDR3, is DGGITQSPKYLFRKEGQNVTLSCEQNLNHDAMYWYRQDPGQGLRLIYYSQIVNDFQKGDIAEGYSVSREKKESFPLTVTSAQKNPTAFYLCASSITGQETQYFGPGTRLLVL.

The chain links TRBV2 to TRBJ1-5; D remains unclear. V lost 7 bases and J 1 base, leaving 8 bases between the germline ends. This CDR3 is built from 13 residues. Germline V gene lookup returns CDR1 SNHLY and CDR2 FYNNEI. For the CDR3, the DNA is TGTGCCAGCACCGGGGAGAGCAATCAGCCCCAGCATTTT. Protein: CASTGESNQPQHF.

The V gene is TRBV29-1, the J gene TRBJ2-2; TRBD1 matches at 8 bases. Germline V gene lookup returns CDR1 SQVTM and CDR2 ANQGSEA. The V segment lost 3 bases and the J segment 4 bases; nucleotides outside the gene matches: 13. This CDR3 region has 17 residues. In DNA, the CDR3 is TGCAGCGTTGACCCCCATGACGGCAGGGGGCTCACCGGGGAGCTGTTTTTT. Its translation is CSVDPHDGRGLTGELFF.

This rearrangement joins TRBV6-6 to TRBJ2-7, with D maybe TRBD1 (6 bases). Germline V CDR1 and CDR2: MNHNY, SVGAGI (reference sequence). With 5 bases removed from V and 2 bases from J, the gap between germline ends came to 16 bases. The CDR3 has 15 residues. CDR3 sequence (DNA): TGTGCCAGCAGTCTCCCCCCGACAGGTCCCTACGAGCAGTACTTC. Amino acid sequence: CASSLPPTGPYEQYF.